A selection of T cell receptor beta chains follows, all from one sample in a study of T cells in Graves' hyperthyroidism and ophthalmopathy. TCRdb processed the multiplex PCR reads anew with MiXCR; each CDR3 protein has one entry. The sample contains roughly 510,000 distinct CDR3 sequences, 40% to 55% of which appear only once. The sequencing input was peripheral blood or thyroid tissue (not recorded which). The receptor source for this set is an adult woman with Graves' disease, either hyperthyroidism or ophthalmopathy (not recorded which). Each CDR3 is given with its conserved first and last residue. A D gene is named only where the DNA matches it firmly. Not every row has a clone size; where given, it reads once, few, many or a size class.

J gene: TRBJ1-3
clone size: many
V gene: TRBV20-1
D gene: -
CDR3 DNA: TGCAGTGCTAGATACAGCCCTGGAAACACCATATATTTT
CDR3 protein: CSARYSPGNTIYF

J gene: TRBJ2-5
clone size: many
V gene: TRBV7-9
D gene: -
CDR3 DNA: TGTGCCAGCAGCTTAATGTCAGTCAAAGAGACCCAGTACTTC
CDR3 protein: CASSLMSVKETQYF

J gene: TRBJ1-2
clone size: -
V gene: TRBV5-8
D gene: -
CDR3 DNA: TGCGCCAGCAGGCAGCCTCGGGGGGGCTATGGCTACACCTTC
CDR3 protein: CASRQPRGGYGYTF

J gene: TRBJ2-5
clone size: few
V gene: TRBV29-1
D gene: -
CDR3 DNA: TGCAGCGTTAACAGGGACCCAGAGACCCAGTACTTC
CDR3 protein: CSVNRDPETQYF

J gene: TRBJ1-5
clone size: few
V gene: TRBV4-3
D gene: -
CDR3 DNA: TGCGCCAGCAGCCAAGGGCCGGGGGGCAGCAATCAGCCCCAGCATTTT
CDR3 protein: CASSQGPGGSNQPQHF

J gene: TRBJ2-7
clone size: many
V gene: TRBV6-5
D gene: TRBD2
CDR3 DNA: TGTGCCAGCAGTCCCGGACTAGCGGGAGTAGGCGAGCAGTACTTC
CDR3 protein: CASSPGLAGVGEQYF

J gene: TRBJ1-2
clone size: many
V gene: TRBV19
D gene: -
CDR3 DNA: TGTGCCAGTAGTATAGATCGGCAGGGCCTCTATGGCTACACCTTC
CDR3 protein: CASSIDRQGLYGYTF

J gene: TRBJ1-5
clone size: once
V gene: TRBV10-3
D gene: TRBD1
CDR3 DNA: TGTGCCAGCAGTGATACCCAGGGGGAGAATCAGCCCCAGCATTTT
CDR3 protein: CASSDTQGENQPQHF

J gene: TRBJ2-2
clone size: -
V gene: TRBV5-1
D gene: -
CDR3 DNA: TGCGCCAGCAGCTTGGTAGCCCTATCCGCAATGTGGGCCGGGGAGCTGTTTTTT
CDR3 protein: CASSLVALSAMWAGELFF

J gene: TRBJ1-6
clone size: -
V gene: TRBV12-3/TRBV12-4
D gene: -
CDR3 DNA: TGTGCCAGCAGCCCTACGGGGGCTTTAGCTTCACCCCTCCACTTT
CDR3 protein: CASSPTGALASPLHF

J gene: TRBJ2-7
clone size: -
V gene: TRBV14
D gene: -
CDR3 DNA: TGTGCCAGCAGCCACAGCCGGACCCAACCCTACGAGCAGTACTTC
CDR3 protein: CASSHSRTQPYEQYF

J gene: TRBJ2-5
clone size: -
V gene: TRBV28
D gene: -
CDR3 DNA: TGTGCCAGCAGTTTAACACAGGGCGTGGAGACCCAGTACTTC
CDR3 protein: CASSLTQGVETQYF

J gene: TRBJ1-4
clone size: many
V gene: TRBV9
D gene: -
CDR3 DNA: TGTGCCAGCAGCGTAGGCGGACACCTTAATGAAAAACTGTTTTTT
CDR3 protein: CASSVGGHLNEKLFF

J gene: TRBJ2-5
clone size: -
V gene: TRBV20-1
D gene: -
CDR3 DNA: TGCAGTGCTAGAGAATCTATTACAGGGACGGGAGAGACCCAGTACTTC
CDR3 protein: CSARESITGTGETQYF

J gene: TRBJ1-2
clone size: few
V gene: TRBV20-1
D gene: -
CDR3 DNA: TGCAGTGCTGGGCTTGGCTACACCTTC
CDR3 protein: CSAGLGYTF

J gene: TRBJ1-1
clone size: many
V gene: TRBV15
D gene: -
CDR3 DNA: TGTGCCACCAGCAGAGATGGCGCTGGAGGGGCTGAAGCTTTCTTT
CDR3 protein: CATSRDGAGGAEAFF

J gene: TRBJ1-6
clone size: once
V gene: TRBV2
D gene: TRBD1
CDR3 DNA: TGTGCCAACCTCGGACAGGGAGGTTCACCCCTCCACTTT
CDR3 protein: CANLGQGGSPLHF

J gene: TRBJ2-5
clone size: -
V gene: TRBV20-1
D gene: TRBD2
CDR3 DNA: TGCAGTGCTAGCGGGGGAGGGACGTACCAAGAGACCCAGTACTTC
CDR3 protein: CSASGGGTYQETQYF

J gene: TRBJ2-2
clone size: many
V gene: TRBV7-9
D gene: TRBD1
CDR3 DNA: TGTGCCAGCAGCACGGACAGGGTTTCGAACACCGGGGAGCTGTTTTTT
CDR3 protein: CASSTDRVSNTGELFF

J gene: TRBJ2-3
clone size: once
V gene: TRBV5-1
D gene: -
CDR3 DNA: TGCGCCAGCGCGGGCGGGAATCTTCCAGATACGCAGTATTTT
CDR3 protein: CASAGGNLPDTQYF

J gene: TRBJ2-7
clone size: many
V gene: TRBV11-2
D gene: -
CDR3 DNA: TGTGCCAGCAGCTCACCGTCGGTCTACGAGCAGTACTTC
CDR3 protein: CASSSPSVYEQYF

J gene: TRBJ1-3
clone size: -
V gene: TRBV15
D gene: -
CDR3 DNA: TGTGCCACCAGCAGAGTAGGAAACTCTGGAAACACCATATATTTT
CDR3 protein: CATSRVGNSGNTIYF

J gene: TRBJ1-2
clone size: few
V gene: TRBV20-1
D gene: -
CDR3 DNA: TGCAGTGCTCGGGGTGGACCTAACTATGGCTACACCTTC
CDR3 protein: CSARGGPNYGYTF

J gene: TRBJ2-5
clone size: many
V gene: TRBV5-5
D gene: -
CDR3 DNA: TGTGCCAGCAGCCCAGCCAGGGGTACGGTCCAAGAGACCCAGTACTTC
CDR3 protein: CASSPARGTVQETQYF

J gene: TRBJ1-4
clone size: -
V gene: TRBV7-9
D gene: -
CDR3 DNA: TGTGCCAGCAGCCCGCGGGGAATTACAAATGAAAAACTGTTTTTT
CDR3 protein: CASSPRGITNEKLFF

J gene: TRBJ1-2
clone size: once
V gene: TRBV7-9
D gene: TRBD1
CDR3 DNA: TGTGCCAGCAGCTTTGGGACAGGGGGCCATGGCTACACCTTC
CDR3 protein: CASSFGTGGHGYTF

J gene: TRBJ1-2
clone size: many
V gene: TRBV2
D gene: TRBD1
CDR3 DNA: TGTGCCAGCAGCCTGGAGACAGGGGGCGATGGCTACACCTTC
CDR3 protein: CASSLETGGDGYTF

J gene: TRBJ2-6
clone size: -
V gene: TRBV5-1
D gene: TRBD2
CDR3 DNA: TGCGCCAGCAGCTCTGGACTAGCGGGAGCTGGGGCCAACGTCCTGACTTTC
CDR3 protein: CASSSGLAGAGANVLTF

J gene: TRBJ2-7
clone size: -
V gene: TRBV29-1
D gene: TRBD1
CDR3 DNA: TGCAGCGTTGATCAAGGGGACAGATACGAGCAGTACTTC
CDR3 protein: CSVDQGDRYEQYF

J gene: TRBJ2-5
clone size: -
V gene: TRBV10-3
D gene: TRBD1
CDR3 DNA: TGTGCCATCAGTACAGGGGGCGGCTTGGAGACCCAGTACTTC
CDR3 protein: CAISTGGGLETQYF

J gene: TRBJ2-5
clone size: many
V gene: TRBV5-8
D gene: -
CDR3 DNA: TGTGCCAGCAGCTTGAGGACGGTCGAAGAGACCCAGTACTTC
CDR3 protein: CASSLRTVEETQYF

J gene: TRBJ2-5
clone size: -
V gene: TRBV7-8
D gene: -
CDR3 DNA: TGTGCCAGCAGCCTTGCGGCGCAAGAGGCCCAGTACTTC
CDR3 protein: CASSLAAQEAQYF

J gene: TRBJ2-5
clone size: many
V gene: TRBV4-2
D gene: -
CDR3 DNA: TGTGCCAGCAGCCCCACCTGGGGGCGAGAGACCCAGTACTTC
CDR3 protein: CASSPTWGRETQYF

J gene: TRBJ1-6
clone size: many
V gene: TRBV15
D gene: TRBD1
CDR3 DNA: TGTGCCACCAGCCTGCGGACAGGGGGTAATTCACCCCTCCACTTT
CDR3 protein: CATSLRTGGNSPLHF

J gene: TRBJ1-2
clone size: few
V gene: TRBV15
D gene: TRBD1
CDR3 DNA: TGTGCCACCAGCAGAGGGGACAGCTATGGCTACACCTTC
CDR3 protein: CATSRGDSYGYTF

J gene: TRBJ2-7
clone size: -
V gene: TRBV11-2
D gene: TRBD2
CDR3 DNA: TGTGCCAGCAGCCAAGACCCCTCTAGCGGGAGTTACGAGCAGTACTTC
CDR3 protein: CASSQDPSSGSYEQYF

J gene: TRBJ1-2
clone size: many
V gene: TRBV7-2
D gene: TRBD1
CDR3 DNA: TGCGCCAGCAGCTTGGACAGGGGCTATGGCTACACCTTC
CDR3 protein: CASSLDRGYGYTF

J gene: TRBJ1-1
clone size: -
V gene: TRBV29-1
D gene: -
CDR3 DNA: TGCAGCGTTGGTAGGGGTGCGGCGGCTTTCTTT
CDR3 protein: CSVGRGAAAFF

J gene: TRBJ1-4
clone size: many
V gene: TRBV20-1
D gene: TRBD1
CDR3 DNA: TGCAGTGCTAGAATCGCGGGACAGAATAATGAAAAACTGTTTTTT
CDR3 protein: CSARIAGQNNEKLFF

J gene: TRBJ2-6
clone size: -
V gene: TRBV9
D gene: TRBD1
CDR3 DNA: TGTGCCAGCAGCATACAGGGGAACACTGAAGCTTTC
CDR3 protein: CASSIQGNTEAF

J gene: TRBJ2-7
clone size: -
V gene: TRBV11-2
D gene: TRBD1
CDR3 DNA: TGTGCCAGCAGCTTTGGTGTAACAGGGGACTACGAGCAGTACTTC
CDR3 protein: CASSFGVTGDYEQYF

J gene: TRBJ2-6
clone size: once
V gene: TRBV13
D gene: TRBD1
CDR3 DNA: TGTGCCAGCAGCAACCGGGACAGCTCTGGGGCCAACGTCCTGACTTTC
CDR3 protein: CASSNRDSSGANVLTF

J gene: TRBJ1-1
clone size: -
V gene: TRBV29-1
D gene: -
CDR3 DNA: TGCAGCGTGCTTGCAGGGAACACTGAAGCTTTCTTT
CDR3 protein: CSVLAGNTEAFF

J gene: TRBJ2-5
clone size: -
V gene: TRBV10-3
D gene: -
CDR3 DNA: TGTGCCTCACTCGGGGCTAACCAAGAGACCCAGTACTTC
CDR3 protein: CASLGANQETQYF

J gene: TRBJ1-1
clone size: many
V gene: TRBV7-9
D gene: -
CDR3 DNA: TGTGCCAGCAGCTTAGACTGGGACGCTGAAGCTTTCTTT
CDR3 protein: CASSLDWDAEAFF